The next 8 T cell receptor beta chains were all read from a single sample in a study of T cells in localized non-small cell lung cancer. Data came from immunoSEQ multiplex PCR; TCRdb stores just in-frame clones and leaves some out. The sample includes roughly 89,000 clones, roughly 93% of them seen just once. The material sequenced was PBMCs, taken before any cancer treatment. All receptors derive from a woman aged 40-69 years with stage II squamous cell lung carcinoma.

V usage is TRBV29-1 and J usage is TRBJ1-4, with 9 positions matching TRBD1. V was clipped by 4 bases and J by 8 bases; unmatched bases: 5. CDR3 size: 13 residues. CDR1 and CDR2 (germline): SQVTM, ANQGSEA. The CDR3 sequence: CSVADRGDEKLFF. CDR3 coding DNA: TGCAGCGTTGCAGACAGGGGGGACGAAAAACTGTTTTTT.

This clone has just a few counts. The rearrangement uses TRBV19 and TRBJ2-7, with 8 nucleotides matching TRBD1. There are 17 residues in the CDR3. Germline V gene data show CDR1 as LNHDA and CDR2 as SQIVND (reference sequence). Losses at the gene ends were 2 bases for V and 7 bases for J; bases not matched to a gene: 16. The CDR3 protein is CASSISPGQGDRGEQYF. As DNA, the CDR3 is TGTGCCAGTAGTATAAGCCCCGGACAGGGTGACCGGGGGGAGCAGTACTTC.

The V gene is TRBV11-1, the J gene TRBJ1-1; D may be TRBD1 (6 bases). CDR1 SGHAT and CDR2 FQDESV come from the germline V gene (reference sequence). This CDR3 contains 16 residues. With 0 bases removed from V and 11 bases from J, the gap between germline ends came to 22 bases. CDR3 sequence reads: CASSLAGQRPAHGAFF. CDR3 nucleotides: TGTGCCAGCAGCTTAGCAGGACAGCGCCCGGCACATGGGGCTTTCTTT.

The genes are TRBV7-9 and TRBJ2-3; D is undetermined. Trimming removed 3 bases from V and 7 bases from J, with 8 bases in between. Germline V CDR1 and CDR2: SEHNR, FQNEAQ (reference sequence). This CDR3 has 12 amino acids. In DNA, the CDR3 is TGTGCCAGCAGCTTTGTCTCCAATACGCAGTATTTT. Its translation: CASSFVSNTQYF.

The DNA for the CDR3 is TGTGCCAGCAGCTCGGGACGGCGCCTGAACTTGGAAGCTTTCTTT. Translating it yields CASSSGRRLNLEAFF. The chain joins TRBV5-6 to TRBJ1-1; possibly TRBD1 for D (5 bases). The CDR3 sequence is 15 residues long. CDR1 and CDR2 from the germline V gene are SGHDT and YYEEEE. Deletions cut 3 bases from V and 8 bases from J, with 20 bases between.

V and J are TRBV5-4 and TRBJ1-2; D is perhaps TRBD1 (5 bases). The CDR3 spans 15 residues. CDR1 is SGHNT and CDR2 is YYREEE in the germline V gene (reference sequence). Trimming removed 0 bases at V and 4 bases at J, with 13 bases between. The DNA of the CDR3 is TGTGCCAGCAGCTTGGTCGCGGGACTTGGCTATGGCTACACCTTC. Translation: CASSLVAGLGYGYTF.

The chain joins TRBV6-4 to TRBJ1-2; D unclear. The V and J ends lost 2 bases and 4 bases respectively, with 5 bases between them. CDR3 size: 12 residues. CDR1 is MRHNA and CDR2 is SNTAGT in the germline V gene. The CDR3 sequence is CASSDSAYGYTF. CDR3 in DNA: TGTGCCAGCAGTGACAGCGCCTATGGCTACACCTTC.

This chain uses TRBV11-2 with TRBJ2-2; D might be TRBD1 or TRBD2, each matching 5 bases. Trimming shortened V by 3 bases and J by 2 bases, and 13 bases separated the two germline ends. The CDR3 consists of 16 residues. CDR1 SGHAT and CDR2 FQNNGV come from the germline V gene. CDR3 region: CASSFLWGSNTGELFF. Here the CDR3 DNA reads TGTGCCAGCAGCTTTCTGTGGGGGTCTAACACCGGGGAGCTGTTTTTT.